This T cell receptor (beta chain) emerged from a study of vaccination effects on CD4 cells after COVID-19. Study-wide context: Under the ViraFEST assay, PBMC were stimulated with viral peptide pools so that antigen-specific CD4+ T cells expanded. Sequencing was performed afterwards. Study-level findings and limits: Healthy vaccine recipients' vaccine-induced clones were almost all SARS-CoV-2 mono-reactive.

Turning to this clone: Its antigen remains unidentified.

The germline V and J ends were trimmed by 3 bases and 5 bases, with 7 bases remaining between them. The germline V gene has CDR1 SNHLY and CDR2 FYNNEI. The CDR3 has 12 residues. This table comes from immunoSEQ multiplex PCR, and its TCRdb copy is limited to in-frame clones, with some not included. The table has some 47,000 clones, 70% seen once; the top ten hold about 7%. Having been cultured for around ten days, the cells underwent CD4+ T cell isolation. Participants got two doses of BNT162b2 or mRNA-1273 vaccine. The clonotype was recovered from a human donor who received a COVID-19 vaccine. The V call is TRBV2, the J call TRBJ2-5; D is ambiguous. The material sequenced was CD4+ T cells from PBMCs cultured without peptide, taken after COVID-19 vaccination. DNA of the CDR3: TGTGCCAGCAGTGAGCGTCGGGAGACCCAGTACTTC. Amino acid sequence: CASSERRETQYF.